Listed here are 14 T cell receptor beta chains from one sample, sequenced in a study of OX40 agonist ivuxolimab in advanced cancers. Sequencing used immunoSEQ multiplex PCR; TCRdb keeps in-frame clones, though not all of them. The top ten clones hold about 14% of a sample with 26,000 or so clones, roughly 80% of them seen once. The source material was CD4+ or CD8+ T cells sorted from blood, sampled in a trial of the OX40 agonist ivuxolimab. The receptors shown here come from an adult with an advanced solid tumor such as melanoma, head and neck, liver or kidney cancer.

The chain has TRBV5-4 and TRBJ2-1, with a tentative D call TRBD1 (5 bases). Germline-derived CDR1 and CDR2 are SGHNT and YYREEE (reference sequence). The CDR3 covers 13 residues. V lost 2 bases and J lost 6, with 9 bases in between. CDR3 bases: TGTGCCAGCAGCTTCCAGGGTGTCAATGAGCAGTTCTTC. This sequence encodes CASSFQGVNEQFF.

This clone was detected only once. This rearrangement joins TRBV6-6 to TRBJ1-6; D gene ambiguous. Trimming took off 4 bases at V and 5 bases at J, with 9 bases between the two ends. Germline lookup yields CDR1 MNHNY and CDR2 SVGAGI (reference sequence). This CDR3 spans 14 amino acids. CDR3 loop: CASSSPVDNSPLHF. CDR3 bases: TGTGCCAGCAGTTCCCCAGTCGATAATTCACCCCTCCACTTT.

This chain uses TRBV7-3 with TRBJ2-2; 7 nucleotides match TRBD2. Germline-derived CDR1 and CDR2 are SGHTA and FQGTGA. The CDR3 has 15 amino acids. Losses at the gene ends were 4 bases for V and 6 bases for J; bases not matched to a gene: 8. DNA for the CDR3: TGTGCCAGCAGCTCCCTGGGAGGGATCCCCGGGGAGCTGTTTTTT. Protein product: CASSSLGGIPGELFF.

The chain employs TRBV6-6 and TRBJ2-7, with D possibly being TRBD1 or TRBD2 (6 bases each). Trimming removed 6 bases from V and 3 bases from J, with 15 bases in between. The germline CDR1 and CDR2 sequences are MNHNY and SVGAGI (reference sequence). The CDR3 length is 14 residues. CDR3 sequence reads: CASSANGGGYEQYF. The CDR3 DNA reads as TGTGCCAGCAGCGCCAATGGAGGGGGCTACGAGCAGTACTTC.

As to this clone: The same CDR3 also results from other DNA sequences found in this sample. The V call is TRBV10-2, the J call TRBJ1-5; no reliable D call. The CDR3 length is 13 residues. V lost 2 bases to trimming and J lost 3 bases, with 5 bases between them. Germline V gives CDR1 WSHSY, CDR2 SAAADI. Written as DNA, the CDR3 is TGCGCCAGCAGTGAGGGTAACAATCAGCCCCAGCATTTT. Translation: CASSEGNNQPQHF.

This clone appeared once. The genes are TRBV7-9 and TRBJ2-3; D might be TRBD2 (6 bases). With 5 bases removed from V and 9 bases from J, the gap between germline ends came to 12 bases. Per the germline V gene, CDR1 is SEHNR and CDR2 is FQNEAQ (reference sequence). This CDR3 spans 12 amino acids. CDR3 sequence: CASSPAGRTQYF. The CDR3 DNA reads TGTGCCAGCAGCCCTGCGGGAAGGACGCAGTATTTT.

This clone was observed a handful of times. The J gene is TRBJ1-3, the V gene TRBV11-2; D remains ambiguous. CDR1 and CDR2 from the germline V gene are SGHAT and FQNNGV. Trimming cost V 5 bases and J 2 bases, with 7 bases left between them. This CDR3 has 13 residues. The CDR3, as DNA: TGTGCCAGCAGCGCCGGAACTGGAAACACCATATATTTT. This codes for CASSAGTGNTIYF.

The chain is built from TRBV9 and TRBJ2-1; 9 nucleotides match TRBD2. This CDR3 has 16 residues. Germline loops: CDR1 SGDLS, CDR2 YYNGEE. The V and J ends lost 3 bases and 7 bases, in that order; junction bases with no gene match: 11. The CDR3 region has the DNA TGTGCCAGCAGCGGTTCGCGACTAGCGGTCTTTAATGAGCAGTTCTTC. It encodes CASSGSRLAVFNEQFF.

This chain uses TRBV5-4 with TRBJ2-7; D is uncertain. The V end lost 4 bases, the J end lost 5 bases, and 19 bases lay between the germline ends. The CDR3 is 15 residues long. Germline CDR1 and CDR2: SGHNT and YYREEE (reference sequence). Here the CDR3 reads CASSIDPEGFNEQYF. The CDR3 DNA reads TGTGCCAGCAGCATCGACCCGGAAGGGTTCAACGAGCAGTACTTC. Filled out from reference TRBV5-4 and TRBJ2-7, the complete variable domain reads ETGVTQSPTHLIKTRGQQVTLRCSSQSGHNTVSWYQQALGQGPQFIFQYYREEENGRGNFPPRFSGLQFPNYSSELNVNALELDDSALYLCASSIDPEGFNEQYFGPGTRLTVT.

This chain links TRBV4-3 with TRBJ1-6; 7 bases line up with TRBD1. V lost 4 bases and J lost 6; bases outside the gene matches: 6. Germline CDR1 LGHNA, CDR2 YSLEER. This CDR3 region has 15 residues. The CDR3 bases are TGCGCCAGCAGCCTCCATAGGGACAGTAATTCACCCCTCCACTTT. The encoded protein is CASSLHRDSNSPLHF.

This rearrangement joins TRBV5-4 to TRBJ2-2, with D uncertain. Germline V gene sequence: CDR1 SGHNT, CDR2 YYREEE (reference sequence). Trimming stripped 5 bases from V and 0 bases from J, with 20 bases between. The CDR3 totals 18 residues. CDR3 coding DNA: TGTGCCAGCAGTTTAGACGGACGGGTTTCCTCGAACACCGGGGAGCTGTTTTTT. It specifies CASSLDGRVSSNTGELFF.

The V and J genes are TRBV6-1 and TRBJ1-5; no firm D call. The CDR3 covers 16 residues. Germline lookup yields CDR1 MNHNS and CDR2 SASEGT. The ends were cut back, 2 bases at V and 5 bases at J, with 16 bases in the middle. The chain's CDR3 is CASSEMGSGRYQPQHF. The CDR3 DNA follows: TGTGCCAGCAGTGAAATGGGCTCTGGGCGGTATCAGCCCCAGCATTTT.

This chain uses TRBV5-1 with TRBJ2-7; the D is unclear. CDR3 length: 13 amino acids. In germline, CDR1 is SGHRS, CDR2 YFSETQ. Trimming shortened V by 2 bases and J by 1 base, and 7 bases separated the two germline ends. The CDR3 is CASSFGKSYEQYF. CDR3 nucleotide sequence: TGCGCCAGCAGCTTTGGAAAATCCTACGAGCAGTACTTC.

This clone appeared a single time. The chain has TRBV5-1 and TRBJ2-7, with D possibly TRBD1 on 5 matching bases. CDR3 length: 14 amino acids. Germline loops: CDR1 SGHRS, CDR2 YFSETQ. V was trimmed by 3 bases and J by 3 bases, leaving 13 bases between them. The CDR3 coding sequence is TGCGCCAGCAGCTCAAATACAGGAAGCTACGAGCAGTACTTC. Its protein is CASSSNTGSYEQYF.